This TCR beta chain appears in the sequencing data of a study of human T cells and chemical hapten exposure. TCRdb itself ran the RACE reads through MiXCR, one entry per CDR3 protein. Seen here are about 120,000 distinct CDR3 sequences, 9% to 13% observed once, and the top ten hold about 1.4%. The time point is: patch test 1, 2 weeks after DPC sensitization. Specified treatment: therapeutic diphenylcyclopropenone sensitization with weekly scalp DPC. This receptor was obtained from a woman in her fifties or sixties with alopecia areata. Some clones in this sample may be carry-over from other donors' samples. Specimen: whole blood, collected in connection with sensitization to the hapten diphenylcyclopropenone (DPC).

The CDR3 protein is CSVVGTGGLYEQYF. The CDR3 region has the DNA TGCAGCGTTGTCGGGACAGGGGGGCTCTACGAGCAGTACTTC. The V gene is TRBV29-1, the J gene TRBJ2-7; 11 positions agree with TRBD1. V lost 4 bases to trimming and J lost 3 bases; unmatched junction nucleotides: 5. Germline V lookup: CDR1 SQVTM, CDR2 ANQGSEA. The CDR3 runs to 14 residues.